The clone carrying this T cell receptor beta chain has at least ten counts. Template material for amplifying TCR beta CDR3 regions consisted of RNA transcripts. The TCR CDR3 first-round RT-PCR relied on the HTBI primer set. Each CDR3 protein gets one entry after TCRdb re-called the multiplex PCR reads with MiXCR. The top ten hold approximately 7% of the sample, which has a few hundred thousand distinct CDR3 sequences, 15% to 19% seen once. This CDR3 has 14 residues. Trimming removed 3 bases from V and 6 bases from J; junction bases left unmatched: 5. Germline CDR1 is SGHDT and CDR2 is YYEEEE. The data derive from a study of T cells in Graves' hyperthyroidism and ophthalmopathy.

The chain uses TRBV5-6 and TRBJ2-7; 11 bases align to TRBD2. Specimen: blood. The clonotype originates from a woman in her 30s with Graves' hyperthyroidism. The CDR3 DNA reads TGTGCCAGCAGCTCAACTAGCGGGAGCGGCGAGCAGTACTTC. Translation: CASSSTSGSGEQYF.